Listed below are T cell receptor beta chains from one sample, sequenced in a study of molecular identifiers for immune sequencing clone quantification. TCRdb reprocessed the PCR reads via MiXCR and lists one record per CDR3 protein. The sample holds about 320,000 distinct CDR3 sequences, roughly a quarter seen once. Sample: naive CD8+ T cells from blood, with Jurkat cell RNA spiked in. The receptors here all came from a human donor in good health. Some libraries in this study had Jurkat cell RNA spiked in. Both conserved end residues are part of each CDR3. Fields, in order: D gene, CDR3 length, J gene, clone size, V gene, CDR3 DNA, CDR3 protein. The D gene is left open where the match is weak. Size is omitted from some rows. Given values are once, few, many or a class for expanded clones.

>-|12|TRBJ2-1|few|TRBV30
TGTGCCTGGAGTGTTCAGGGTTATGAGCAGTTCTTC
CAWSVQGYEQFF
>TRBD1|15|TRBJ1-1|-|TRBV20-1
TGCAGTGCGACCCGGGACAGGGGGGCCAGCACTGAAGCTTTCTTT
CSATRDRGASTEAFF
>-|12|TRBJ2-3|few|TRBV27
TGTGCCAGCAGTGGATACACACATACGCAGTATTTT
CASSGYTHTQYF
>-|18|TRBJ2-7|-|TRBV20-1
TGCAGTGCCCCCAGCCCGGTGGATAGCGCAATATTTACTACTTCGCAGTACTTC
CSAPSPVDSAIFTTSQYF
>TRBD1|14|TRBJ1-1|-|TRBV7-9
TGTGCCAGCAGTTTCACGACAGGGTTAAGTGAAGCTTTCTTT
CASSFTTGLSEAFF
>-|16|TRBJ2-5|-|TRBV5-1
TGCGCCAGCAGCTTGGAATTGTCAGGTATCCAAGCGCCCCCGTCCTTC
CASSLELSGIQAPPSF
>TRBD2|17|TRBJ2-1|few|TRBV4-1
TGCGCCAGCAGCCAAGAGGCGCGACTAGCGGGACTCAATGAGCAGTTCTTC
CASSQEARLAGLNEQFF
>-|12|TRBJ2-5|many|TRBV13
TGTGCCAGCGGACAGTACCAAGAGACCCAGTACTTC
CASGQYQETQYF
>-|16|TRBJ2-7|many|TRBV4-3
TGCGCCAGCAGCCAAGATCTGGGCGGGAAGGGTAACGAGCAGTACTTC
CASSQDLGGKGNEQYF
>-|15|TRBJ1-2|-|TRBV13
TGTGCCAGCAGCTTCGGTCAGAGGGCTAACTATGGCTACACCTTC
CASSFGQRANYGYTF
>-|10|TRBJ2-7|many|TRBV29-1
TGCAGCGTTGTTGGGGGCGAGCAGTACTTC
CSVVGGEQYF
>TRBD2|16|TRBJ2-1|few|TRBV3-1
TGTGCCAGCAGCCAACCCGGGAGCGGGGCCGGGGATGAGCAGTTCTTC
CASSQPGSGAGDEQFF
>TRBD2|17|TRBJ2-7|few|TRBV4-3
TGCGCCAGCAGCCAAAACACCGGGACTAGCGGGCCCTACGAGCAGTACTTC
CASSQNTGTSGPYEQYF
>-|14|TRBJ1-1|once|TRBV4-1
TGCGCCAGCAGCCGAGAAAACAAGAACACTGAAGCTTCCTTT
CASSRENKNTEASF
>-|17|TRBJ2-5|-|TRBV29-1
TGCAGCGTTGAAGATCTTGATGGTCCTGGTCTTTCGGAGACCCAGTACTTC
CSVEDLDGPGLSETQYF
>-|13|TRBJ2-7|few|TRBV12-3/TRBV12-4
TGTGCCAGCGAGGGGGGGGGCACCGACGAGCAGTACTTC
CASEGGGTDEQYF
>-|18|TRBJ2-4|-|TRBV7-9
TGTGCCAGCAGCCCCGGCAAATACGGGGACATGGCCAAAAACATTCAGTACTTC
CASSPGKYGDMAKNIQYF
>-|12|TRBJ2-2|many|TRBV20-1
TGCAGTGCTACAGGGTTTCCCGGGGAGCTGTTTTTT
CSATGFPGELFF
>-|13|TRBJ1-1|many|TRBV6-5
TGTGCCAGCAGTTACGCAGGGAGCACTGAAGCTTTCTTT
CASSYAGSTEAFF
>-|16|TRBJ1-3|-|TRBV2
TGTGCCAGCACCTGGGCTACTTCTAGCTCTGGAAACACCATATATTTT
CASTWATSSSGNTIYF
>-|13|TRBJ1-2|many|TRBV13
TGTGCCAGCAGCCCTGGACAGCTCTATGGCTACACCTTC
CASSPGQLYGYTF
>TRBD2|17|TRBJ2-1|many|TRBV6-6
TGTGCCAGCAGTTACTCGAAATTCGGCGGGAGGGACAATGAGCAGTTCTTC
CASSYSKFGGRDNEQFF
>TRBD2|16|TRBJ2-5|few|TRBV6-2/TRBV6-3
TGTGCCAGCAGTCAAGGCCGGACTAGCGGGACCGGGACCCAGTACTTC
CASSQGRTSGTGTQYF
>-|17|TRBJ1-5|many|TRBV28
TGTGCCAGCAGTTTAGGGGGGGCGGCATTTAGCAATCAGCCCCAGCATTTT
CASSLGGAAFSNQPQHF
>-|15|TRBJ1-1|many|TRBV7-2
TGTGCCAGCAGCTTGGTGCCGGACTTCATCCCTGAAGCTTTCTTT
CASSLVPDFIPEAFF
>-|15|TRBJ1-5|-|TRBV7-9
TGTGCCAGCAGCCCCCCCGGCAGGGTTGATCAGCCCCAGCATTTT
CASSPPGRVDQPQHF
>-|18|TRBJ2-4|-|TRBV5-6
TGTGCCAGCAACCCCGGTTTGCGGAGGAAGTTATCCAAAAACATTCAGTACTTC
CASNPGLRRKLSKNIQYF
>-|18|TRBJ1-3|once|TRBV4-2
TGTGCCAGCAGCCTATTACTACTGGACCCGAGCTCTGGAAACACCATATATTTT
CASSLLLLDPSSGNTIYF
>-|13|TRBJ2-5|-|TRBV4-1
TGCGCCAGCTGCCAACTTGTGTTAGGGACCCAGTACTTC
CASCQLVLGTQYF
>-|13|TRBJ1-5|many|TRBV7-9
TGTGCCAGCAGCTTAGCGGATTGGCAGCCCCAGCATTTT
CASSLADWQPQHF
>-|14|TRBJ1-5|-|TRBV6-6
TGTGCCAGCAGTGGGGCATTTGGCAATCAGCCCCAGCATTTT
CASSGAFGNQPQHF
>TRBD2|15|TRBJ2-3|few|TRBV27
TGTGCCAGCAGTTTAGAGGCGGGAGGCAGGGATACGCAGTATTTT
CASSLEAGGRDTQYF
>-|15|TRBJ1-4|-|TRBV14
TGTGCCAGCAGCCAGGCAGAAACCAGCGGTGAAAAACTGTTTTTT
CASSQAETSGEKLFF
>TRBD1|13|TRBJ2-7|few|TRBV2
TGTGCCAGCAAAGGGACAGAAGCCTACGAGCAGTACTTC
CASKGTEAYEQYF
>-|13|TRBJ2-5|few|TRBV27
TGTGCCAGCAGTTTTACTCCTGTTGAGACCCAGTACTTC
CASSFTPVETQYF
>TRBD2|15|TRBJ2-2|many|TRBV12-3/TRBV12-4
TGTGCCAGCAGTCGCCCTAGCGGGGAGGCCGGGGAGCTGTTTTTT
CASSRPSGEAGELFF
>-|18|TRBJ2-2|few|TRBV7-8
TGTGCCAGCAGCTTAGCGTCGGCGGTTCGGATGGACACCGGGGAGCTGTTTTTT
CASSLASAVRMDTGELFF
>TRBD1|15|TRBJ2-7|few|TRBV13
TGTGCCAGCAGCTCGACAGGGGCGCGGACCTACGAGCAGTACTTC
CASSSTGARTYEQYF
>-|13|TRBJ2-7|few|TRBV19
TGTGCCAGTAGTATGGTGTATGGCTACGAGCAGTACTTC
CASSMVYGYEQYF
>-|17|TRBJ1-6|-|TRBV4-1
TGCGCCAGCAGCCAAGAAGGGGGGACGGGTTATGATTCACCCCTCCACTTT
CASSQEGGTGYDSPLHF
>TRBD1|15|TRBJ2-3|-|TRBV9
TGTGCCAGCAGCGTAGAGAGACAGGGCGCAGATACGCAGTATTTT
CASSVERQGADTQYF
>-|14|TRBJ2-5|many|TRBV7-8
TGTGCCAGCAGTCTCTGGGACGGCCAAGAGACCCAGTACTTC
CASSLWDGQETQYF
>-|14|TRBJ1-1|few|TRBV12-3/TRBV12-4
TGTGCCAGCAGTAAAGACAGCGATAACACTGAAGCTTTCTTT
CASSKDSDNTEAFF
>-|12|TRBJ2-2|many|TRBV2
TGTGCCAGCATCGGGGGTGCCGGGGAGCTGTTTTTT
CASIGGAGELFF
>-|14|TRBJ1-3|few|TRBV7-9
TGTGCCAGTACAGGGATTCCTACTGGAAACACCATATATTTT
CASTGIPTGNTIYF
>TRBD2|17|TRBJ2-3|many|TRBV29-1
TGCAGCGTTGATTCGGGACTAGCGTTTATAGGCACAGATACGCAGTATTTT
CSVDSGLAFIGTDTQYF
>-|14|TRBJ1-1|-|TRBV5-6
TGTGCCAGCAGACTTATCAGAATGAACACTGAAGCTTTCTTT
CASRLIRMNTEAFF
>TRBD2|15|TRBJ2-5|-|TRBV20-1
TGCAGTGCGACCGCGAGCGGGAGGGCCGGGGCGACCCAGTCCTTC
CSATASGRAGATQSF
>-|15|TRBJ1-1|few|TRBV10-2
TGCGCCAGCAGTGAGTCGAGGGGGGCGAACACTGAAGCTTTCTTT
CASSESRGANTEAFF
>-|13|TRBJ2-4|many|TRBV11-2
TGTGCCAGCAGCTTAATCGTTCAAAACATTCAGTACTTC
CASSLIVQNIQYF
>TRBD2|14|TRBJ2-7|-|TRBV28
TGTGCCAGCAGTCTCACCGGACTAGCATACGAGCAGTACTTC
CASSLTGLAYEQYF
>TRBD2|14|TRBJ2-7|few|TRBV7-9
TGTGCCAGCAGCACGACTAGCGGGTCTTACGAGCAGTACTTC
CASSTTSGSYEQYF
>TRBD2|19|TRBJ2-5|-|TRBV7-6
TGTGCCAGCAGCCTCCTCCCCGGGACTAGCGGGGGCTCTCGAGAGACCCAGTACTTC
CASSLLPGTSGGSRETQYF
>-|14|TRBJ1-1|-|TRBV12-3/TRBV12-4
TGTGCCAGCAGTTTACGGAGAGGGGACACTGAAGCTTTCTTT
CASSLRRGDTEAFF